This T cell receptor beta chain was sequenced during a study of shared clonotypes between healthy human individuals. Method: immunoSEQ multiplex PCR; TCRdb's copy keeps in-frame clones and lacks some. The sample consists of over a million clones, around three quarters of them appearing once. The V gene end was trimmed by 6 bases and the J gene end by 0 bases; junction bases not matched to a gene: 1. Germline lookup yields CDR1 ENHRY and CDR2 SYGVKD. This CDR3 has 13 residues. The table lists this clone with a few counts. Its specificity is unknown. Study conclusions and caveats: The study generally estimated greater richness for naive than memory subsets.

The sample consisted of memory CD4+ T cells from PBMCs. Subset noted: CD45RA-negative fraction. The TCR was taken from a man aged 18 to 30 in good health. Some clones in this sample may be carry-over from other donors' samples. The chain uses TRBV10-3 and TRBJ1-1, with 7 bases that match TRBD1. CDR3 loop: CAIRGTVNTEAFF. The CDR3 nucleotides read TGTGCCATCAGGGGGACAGTGAACACTGAAGCTTTCTTT.